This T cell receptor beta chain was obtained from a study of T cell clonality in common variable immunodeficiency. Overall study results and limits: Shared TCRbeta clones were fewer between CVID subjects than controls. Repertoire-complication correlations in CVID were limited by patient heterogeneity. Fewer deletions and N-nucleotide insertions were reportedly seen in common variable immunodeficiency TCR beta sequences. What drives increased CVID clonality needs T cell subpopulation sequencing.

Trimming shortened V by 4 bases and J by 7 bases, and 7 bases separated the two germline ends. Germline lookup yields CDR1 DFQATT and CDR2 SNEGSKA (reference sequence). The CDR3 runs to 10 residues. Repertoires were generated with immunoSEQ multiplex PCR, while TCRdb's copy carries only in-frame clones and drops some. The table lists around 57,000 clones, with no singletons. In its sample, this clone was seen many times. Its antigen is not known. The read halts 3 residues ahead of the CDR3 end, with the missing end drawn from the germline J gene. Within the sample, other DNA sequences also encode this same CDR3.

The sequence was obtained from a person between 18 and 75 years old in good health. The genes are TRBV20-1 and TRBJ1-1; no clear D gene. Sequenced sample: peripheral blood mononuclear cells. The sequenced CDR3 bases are TGCAGTGCTACACCAGATGAA. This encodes CSATPDE. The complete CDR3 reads CSATPDEAFF.